Below, one T cell receptor beta chain is given with its context. After constant-region reverse-primer amplification, full-length variable regions underwent semi-nested PCR with Nested Universal Primer A. TCRdb re-called the 5' RACE reads with MiXCR, one entry per CDR3 protein. The data show fewer than 55,000 distinct CDR3 sequences, 22% seen once. Cells sorted as Tregs were CD4+, CD25+ and CD127-/low. The V gene lost 1 base and the J gene lost 3 bases, with 4 bases spanning the gap. The CDR3 loop spans 12 amino acids. The germline gives CDR1 SEHNR, CDR2 FQNEAQ (reference sequence). V gene TRBV7-9 combines with J gene TRBJ2-7; D is uncertain. Sequencing was carried out using Tregs sorted from a lymph node. This clonotype was sampled from a female donor with breast cancer. The CDR3 DNA follows: TGTGCCAGCAGCTTAGGCTACTACGAGCAGTACTTC. It translates to CASSLGYYEQYF.